This entry describes one T cell receptor (beta chain). Germline loops: CDR1 SEHNR, CDR2 FQNEAQ (reference sequence). There are 12 residues in the CDR3. Trimming took 2 bases from V and 4 from J, leaving 3 bases between them. This entry belongs to a study of shared clonotypes between healthy human individuals. Profiling relied on immunoSEQ multiplex PCR, and the TCRdb table lists in-frame clones only, not all of them. The sample holds about 460,000 clones, approximately 77% seen once. With unsorted samples, genomic DNA was obtained from around 98 million PBMCs. V gene TRBV7-9 combines with J gene TRBJ1-3; D gene ambiguous. The clonotype was recovered from a woman aged 40-49 years in good health. Some clones in this sample may be carry-over from other donors' samples. Sequencing was carried out using PBMCs. DNA for the CDR3: TGTGCCAGCAGCTTAACCGGAAACACCATATATTTT. It is translated as CASSLTGNTIYF.